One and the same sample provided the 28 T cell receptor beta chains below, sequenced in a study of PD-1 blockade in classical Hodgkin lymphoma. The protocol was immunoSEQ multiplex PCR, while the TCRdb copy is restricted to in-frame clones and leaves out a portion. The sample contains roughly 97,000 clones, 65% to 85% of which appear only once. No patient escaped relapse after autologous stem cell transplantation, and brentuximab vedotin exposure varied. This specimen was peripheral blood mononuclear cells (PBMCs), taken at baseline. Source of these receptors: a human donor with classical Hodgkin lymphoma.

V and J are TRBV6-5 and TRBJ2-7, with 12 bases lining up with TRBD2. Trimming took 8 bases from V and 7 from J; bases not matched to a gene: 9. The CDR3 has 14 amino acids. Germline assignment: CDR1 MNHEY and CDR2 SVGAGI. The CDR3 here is CASGGSSGREEQYF. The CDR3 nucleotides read TGTGCCAGCGGGGGATCTAGCGGGAGGGAGGAGCAGTACTTC.

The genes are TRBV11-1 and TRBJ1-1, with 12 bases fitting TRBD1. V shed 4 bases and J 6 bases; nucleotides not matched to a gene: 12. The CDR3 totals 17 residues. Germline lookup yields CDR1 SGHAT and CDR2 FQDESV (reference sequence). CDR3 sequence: CASSSTRDRGPRAEAFF. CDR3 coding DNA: TGTGCCAGCAGCTCGACCCGGGACAGGGGGCCAAGGGCTGAAGCTTTCTTT.

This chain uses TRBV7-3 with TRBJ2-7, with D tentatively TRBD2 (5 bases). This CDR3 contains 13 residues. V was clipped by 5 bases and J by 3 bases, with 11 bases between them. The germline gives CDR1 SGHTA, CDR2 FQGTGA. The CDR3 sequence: CASSRTVHYEQYF. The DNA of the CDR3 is TGTGCCAGCAGCAGGACTGTTCACTACGAGCAGTACTTC.

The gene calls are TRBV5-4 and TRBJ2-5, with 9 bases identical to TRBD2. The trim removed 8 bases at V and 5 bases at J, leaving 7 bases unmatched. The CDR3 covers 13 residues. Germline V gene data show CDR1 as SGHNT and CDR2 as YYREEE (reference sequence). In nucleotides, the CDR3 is TGTGCCAGTGCGCGGGAGGGCGGGGAGACCCAGTACTTC. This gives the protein CASAREGGETQYF.

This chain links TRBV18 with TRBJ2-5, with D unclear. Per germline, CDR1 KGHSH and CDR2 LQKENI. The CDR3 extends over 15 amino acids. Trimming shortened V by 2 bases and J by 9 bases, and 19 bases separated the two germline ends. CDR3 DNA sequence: TGTGCCAGCTCACCAGAGTCCCCCCAAGGTCGGGCCCAGTACTTC. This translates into CASSPESPQGRAQYF.

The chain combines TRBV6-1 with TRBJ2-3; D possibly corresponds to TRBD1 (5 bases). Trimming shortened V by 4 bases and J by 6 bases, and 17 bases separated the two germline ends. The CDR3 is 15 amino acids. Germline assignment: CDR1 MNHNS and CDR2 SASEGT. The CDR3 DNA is TGTGCCAGCAGTGGGATGGTGGGGCTTCAGGATACGCAGTATTTT. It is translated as CASSGMVGLQDTQYF.

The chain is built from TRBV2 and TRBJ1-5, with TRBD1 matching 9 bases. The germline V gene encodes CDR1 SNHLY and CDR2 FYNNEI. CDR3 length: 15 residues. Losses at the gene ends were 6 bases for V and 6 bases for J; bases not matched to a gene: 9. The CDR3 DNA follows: TGTGCCAGCAGAATGACAGGGGGAATCAGTCAGCCCCAGCATTTT. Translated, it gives CASRMTGGISQPQHF.

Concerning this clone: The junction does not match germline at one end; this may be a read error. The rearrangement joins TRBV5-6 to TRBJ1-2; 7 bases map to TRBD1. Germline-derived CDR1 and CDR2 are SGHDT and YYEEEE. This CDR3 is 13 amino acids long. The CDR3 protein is CASSLGVGGWDSF. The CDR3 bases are TGTGCCAGCAGCTTGGGAGTCGGGGGTTGGGACAGCTTC.

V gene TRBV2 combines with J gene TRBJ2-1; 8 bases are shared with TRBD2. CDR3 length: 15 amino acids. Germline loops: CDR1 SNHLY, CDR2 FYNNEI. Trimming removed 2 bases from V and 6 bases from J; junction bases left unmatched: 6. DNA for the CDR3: TGTGCCAGCAGTGAAACAGCGGGAGTTCCCAATGAGCAGTTCTTC. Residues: CASSETAGVPNEQFF.

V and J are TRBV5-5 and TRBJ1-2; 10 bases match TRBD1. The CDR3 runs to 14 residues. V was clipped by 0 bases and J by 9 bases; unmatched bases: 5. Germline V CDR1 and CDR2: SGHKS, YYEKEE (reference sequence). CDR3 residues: CASSLEGQGSSYTF. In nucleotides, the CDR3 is TGTGCCAGCAGCTTGGAGGGACAGGGGTCAAGCTACACCTTC.

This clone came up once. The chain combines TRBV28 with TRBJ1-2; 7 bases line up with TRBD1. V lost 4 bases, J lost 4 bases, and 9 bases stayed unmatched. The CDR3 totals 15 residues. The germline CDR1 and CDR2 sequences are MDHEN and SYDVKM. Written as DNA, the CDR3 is TGTGCCAGCAGTTCCCAAGACAGGGTCCTCTATGGCTACACCTTC. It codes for CASSSQDRVLYGYTF.

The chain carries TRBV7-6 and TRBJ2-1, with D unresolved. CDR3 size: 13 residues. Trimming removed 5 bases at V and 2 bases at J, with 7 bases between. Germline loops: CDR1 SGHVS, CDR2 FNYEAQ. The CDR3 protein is CASSIGPYNEQFF. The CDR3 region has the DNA TGTGCCAGCAGCATCGGGCCCTACAATGAGCAGTTCTTC.

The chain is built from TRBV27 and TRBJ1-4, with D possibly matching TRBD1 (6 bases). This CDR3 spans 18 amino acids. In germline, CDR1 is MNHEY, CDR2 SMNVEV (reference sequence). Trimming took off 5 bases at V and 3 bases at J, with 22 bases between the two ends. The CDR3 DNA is TGTGCCAGCAGTCTCCTCAGGGGCCCTAGGGCGGCTAATGAAAAACTGTTTTTT. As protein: CASSLLRGPRAANEKLFF.

The CDR3 bases are TGTGCCAGCAGCTCCCCCCTAGCGATCACAGATACGCAGTATTTT. Translation gives CASSSPLAITDTQYF. The chain links TRBV11-1 to TRBJ2-3, with D maybe TRBD2 (6 bases). This CDR3 has 15 residues. Per the germline V gene, CDR1 is SGHAT and CDR2 is FQDESV (reference sequence). V lost 4 bases, J lost 2 bases, and 13 bases lay in between.

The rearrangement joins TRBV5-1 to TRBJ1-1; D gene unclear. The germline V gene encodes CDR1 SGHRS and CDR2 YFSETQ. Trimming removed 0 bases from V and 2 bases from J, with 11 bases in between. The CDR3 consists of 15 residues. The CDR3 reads CASSLDGPGNTEAFF. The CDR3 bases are TGCGCCAGCAGCTTGGATGGTCCGGGTAACACTGAAGCTTTCTTT. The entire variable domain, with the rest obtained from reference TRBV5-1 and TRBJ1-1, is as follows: KAGVTQTPRYLIKTRGQQVTLSCSPISGHRSVSWYQQTPGQGLQFLFEYFSETQRNKGNFPGRFSGRQFSNSRSEMNVSTLELGDSALYLCASSLDGPGNTEAFFGQGTRLTVV.

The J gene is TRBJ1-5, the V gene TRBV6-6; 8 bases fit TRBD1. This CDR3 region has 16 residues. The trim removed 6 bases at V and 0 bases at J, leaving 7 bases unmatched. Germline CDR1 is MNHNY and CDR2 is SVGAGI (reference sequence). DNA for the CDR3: TGTGCCAGCAGGCGGACAGGGTCCCATAGCAATCAGCCCCAGCATTTT. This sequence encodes CASRRTGSHSNQPQHF.

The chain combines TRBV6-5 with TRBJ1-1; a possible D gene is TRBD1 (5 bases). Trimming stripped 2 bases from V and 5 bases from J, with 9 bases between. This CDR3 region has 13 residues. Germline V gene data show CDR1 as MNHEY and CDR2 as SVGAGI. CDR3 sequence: CASSYMGRTEAFF. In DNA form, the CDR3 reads TGTGCCAGCAGTTACATGGGGCGGACTGAAGCTTTCTTT.

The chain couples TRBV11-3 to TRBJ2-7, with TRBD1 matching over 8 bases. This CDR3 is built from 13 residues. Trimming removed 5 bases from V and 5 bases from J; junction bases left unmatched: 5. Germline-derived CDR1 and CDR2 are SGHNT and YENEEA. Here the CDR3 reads CASSRTGYDEQYF. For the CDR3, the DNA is TGTGCCAGCAGCCGGACAGGGTACGACGAGCAGTACTTC.

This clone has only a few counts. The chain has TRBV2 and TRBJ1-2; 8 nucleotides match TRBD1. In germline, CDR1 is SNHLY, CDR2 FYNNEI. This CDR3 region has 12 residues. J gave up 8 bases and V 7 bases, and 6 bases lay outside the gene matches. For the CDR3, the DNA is TGTGCCAGCATCTCGACAGGGGTCGGCTACACCTTC. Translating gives CASISTGVGYTF.

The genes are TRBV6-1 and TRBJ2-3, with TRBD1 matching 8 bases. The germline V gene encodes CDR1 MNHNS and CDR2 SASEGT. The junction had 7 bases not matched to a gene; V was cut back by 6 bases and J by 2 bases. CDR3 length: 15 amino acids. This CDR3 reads CASSPRDRNTDTQYF. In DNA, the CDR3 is TGTGCCAGCAGCCCCCGGGACAGGAACACAGATACGCAGTATTTT.

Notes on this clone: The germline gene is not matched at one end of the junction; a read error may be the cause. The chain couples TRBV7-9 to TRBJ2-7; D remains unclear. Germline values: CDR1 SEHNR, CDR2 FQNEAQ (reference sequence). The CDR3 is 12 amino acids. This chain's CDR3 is CASSLDSMPTFF. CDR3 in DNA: TGTGCCAGCAGCTTAGATAGTATGCCTACCTTCTTC.

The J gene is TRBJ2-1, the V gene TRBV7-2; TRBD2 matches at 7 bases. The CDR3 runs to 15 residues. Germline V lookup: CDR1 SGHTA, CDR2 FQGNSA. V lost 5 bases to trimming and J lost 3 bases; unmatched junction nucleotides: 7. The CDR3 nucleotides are TGTGCCAGCAGCCGCACTAGCGCTCACTACAATGAGCAGTTCTTC. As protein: CASSRTSAHYNEQFF.

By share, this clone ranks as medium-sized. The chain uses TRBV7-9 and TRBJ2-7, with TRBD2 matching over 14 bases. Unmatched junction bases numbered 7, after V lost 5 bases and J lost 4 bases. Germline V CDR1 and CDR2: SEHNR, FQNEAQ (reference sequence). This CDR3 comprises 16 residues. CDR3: CASSPGLAGVLYEQYF. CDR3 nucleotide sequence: TGTGCCAGCAGCCCGGGACTAGCGGGAGTATTGTACGAGCAGTACTTC.

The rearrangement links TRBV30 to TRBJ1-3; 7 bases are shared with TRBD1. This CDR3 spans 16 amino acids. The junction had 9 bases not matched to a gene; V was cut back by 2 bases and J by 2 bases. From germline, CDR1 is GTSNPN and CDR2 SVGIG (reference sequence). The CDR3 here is CAWSFIPGTAGNTIYF. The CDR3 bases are TGTGCCTGGAGTTTTATTCCCGGGACAGCTGGAAACACCATATATTTT.

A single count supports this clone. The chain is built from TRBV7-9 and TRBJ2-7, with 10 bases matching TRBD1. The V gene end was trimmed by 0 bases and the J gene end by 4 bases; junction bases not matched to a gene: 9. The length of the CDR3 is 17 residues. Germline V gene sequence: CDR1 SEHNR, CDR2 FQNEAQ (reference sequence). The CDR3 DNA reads TGTGCCAGCAGCTTAGCGCGGAAGACAGGGGGCTTTTACGAGCAGTACTTC. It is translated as CASSLARKTGGFYEQYF.

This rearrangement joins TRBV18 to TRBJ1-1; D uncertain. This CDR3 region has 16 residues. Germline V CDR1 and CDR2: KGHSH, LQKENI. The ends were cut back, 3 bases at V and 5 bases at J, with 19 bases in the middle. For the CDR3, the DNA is TGTGCCAGCTCACCGAGGACGGGTCTCCTGGGGACTGAAGCTTTCTTT. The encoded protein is CASSPRTGLLGTEAFF.

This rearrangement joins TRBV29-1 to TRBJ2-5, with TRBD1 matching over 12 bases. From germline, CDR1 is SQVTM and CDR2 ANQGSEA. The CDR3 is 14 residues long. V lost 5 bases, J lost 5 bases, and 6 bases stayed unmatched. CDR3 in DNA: TGCAGCGTTCGGCCGGGACAGGGGGCGGAGACCCAGTACTTC. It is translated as CSVRPGQGAETQYF.

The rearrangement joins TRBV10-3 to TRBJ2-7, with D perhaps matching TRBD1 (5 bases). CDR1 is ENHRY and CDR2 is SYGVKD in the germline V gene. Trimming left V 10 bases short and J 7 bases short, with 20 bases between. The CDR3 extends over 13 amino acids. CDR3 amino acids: CASDDNRSREQYF. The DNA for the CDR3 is TGTGCCAGCGACGACAACAGGTCGCGGGAGCAGTACTTC.